This record looks at one T cell receptor beta chain sequence and its context. Its specificity is not known. At one boundary the junction diverges from the germline segment, which might be a read error. The length of the CDR3 is 16 residues. The germline V gene encodes CDR1 MNHEY and CDR2 SVGAGI. Each CDR3 protein is one row after TCRdb ran MiXCR on the RT-PCR reads. This sample has about 500,000 distinct CDR3 sequences, with approximately 15% found just once. These data come from a study of response to subunit inactivated influenza vaccine. Overall study results and limits: The authors suggested that few new T cells are recruited per seasonal influenza vaccination.

The chain employs TRBV6-5 and TRBJ2-7, with D possibly TRBD2 on 5 matching bases. Source: CD4+ T cells sorted from PBMCs, taken around 25 months after vaccination. The receptor's source is a man aged 45 to 70 who received an inactivated influenza vaccine. The CDR3 region is CASSDSPGWSSYEQYF. The CDR3 DNA is TGTGCCAGCAGTGACTCACCGGGATGGAGCTCCTACGAGCAGTACTTC.